In its sample, the clone carrying this TCR beta chain was seen a few times. The target antigen is unknown. Trimming removed 1 base at V and 1 base at J, with 10 bases between. Germline-derived CDR1 and CDR2 are LGHNA and YSLEER. This CDR3 has 15 residues. This sample was included in a study of identical twins. Regarding the study as a whole: Out-of-frame sharing of TCR alpha in monozygotic twins was underestimated by models.

Through template switching, a universal primer site was introduced, and the cDNA contained unique molecular identifiers. TCRdb used MiXCR to reprocess the 5' RACE reads, holding one entry per CDR3 protein. This table has some 660,000 distinct CDR3 sequences, roughly 8% appearing once. The same sample was also studied in work on yellow fever vaccine responses in identical twins.

Sequenced material: PBMCs. The chain carries TRBV4-3 and TRBJ1-1; D unclear. The clonotype was recovered from a woman aged 18-29 years in good health. CDR3 DNA sequence: TGCGCCAGCAGCCAAGGTCGACACCAGAACACTGAAGCTTTCTTT. Its translation is CASSQGRHQNTEAFF.